One and the same sample provided the 14 T cell receptor beta chains below, sequenced in a study of T cells after yellow fever vaccination. TCRdb processed the 5' RACE reads anew with MiXCR; each CDR3 protein has one entry. Altogether approximately 90,000 distinct CDR3 sequences are present, roughly 14% being singletons, with the ten largest covering about 22%. Source: CD8+ T cells not binding an NS4B(214-222) dextramer, sorted from PBMCs, taken 20 to 25 days after the first yellow fever vaccination. Source of these receptors: a man aged 18 to 30 who received the YFV17D yellow fever vaccine.

This clonotype turned up a few times. This chain links TRBV9 with TRBJ2-2, with 7 positions matching TRBD1. The germline V gene has CDR1 SGDLS and CDR2 YYNGEE. CDR3 length equals 18 residues. The trim removed 2 bases at V and 6 bases at J, leaving 16 bases unmatched. CDR3 coding DNA: TGTGCCAGCAGCGTTACGGGACAGTCCACCCTGTTCCCCGGGGAGCTGTTTTTT. This sequence encodes CASSVTGQSTLFPGELFF.

This clonotype occurred a few times. This chain uses TRBV4-1 with TRBJ2-1; perhaps TRBD2 as D (6 bases). CDR3 length: 13 amino acids. The germline CDR1 and CDR2 sequences are MGHRA and YSYEKL. Trimming shortened V by 2 bases and J by 7 bases, and 9 bases separated the two germline ends. The CDR3 DNA reads as TGCGCCAGCAGCCAATTCCGGGGGAATGAGCAGTTCTTC. Its protein product is CASSQFRGNEQFF.

This clonotype has more than one count but fewer than ten. The chain has TRBV5-6 and TRBJ2-7; unclear D gene. The V gene lost 5 bases and the J gene lost 4 bases, with 13 bases spanning the gap. This CDR3 comprises 13 residues. From germline, CDR1 is SGHDT and CDR2 YYEEEE. The CDR3 spells CASSSIRLYEQYF. Written as DNA, the CDR3 is TGTGCCAGCAGTTCCATCCGGTTGTACGAGCAGTACTTC.

The sample holds a few counts of this clonotype. The chain is built from TRBV7-9 and TRBJ1-2; 10 bases match TRBD1. This CDR3 is built from 16 residues. Germline values: CDR1 SEHNR, CDR2 FQNEAQ (reference sequence). V was clipped by 5 bases and J by 8 bases; unmatched bases: 14. CDR3 amino acids: CASSLTGTGEGSGYTF. For the CDR3, the DNA is TGTGCCAGCAGCCTCACCGGGACAGGGGAAGGGTCGGGCTACACCTTC.

This clonotype appeared many times. The rearrangement links TRBV11-2 to TRBJ2-1, with 8 nucleotides matching TRBD1. This CDR3 comprises 15 residues. Losses at the gene ends were 1 base for V and 2 bases for J; bases not matched to a gene: 1. The germline CDR1 and CDR2 sequences are SGHAT and FQNNGV. The CDR3 nucleotides read TGTGCCAGCAGCTTAGGGACAGGGACCTACAATGAGCAGTTCTTC. Translating gives CASSLGTGTYNEQFF.

The table lists this clonotype with a few counts. The chain has TRBV5-1 and TRBJ1-1, with 8 bases aligning to TRBD1. Trimming took 4 bases from V and 1 from J; bases not matched to a gene: 3. Germline CDR1 reads SGHRS; CDR2 reads YFSETQ. The CDR3 totals 14 residues. In nucleotides, the CDR3 is TGCGCCAGCAGCCCCGGGACAGGGAACACTGAAGCTTTCTTT. Protein: CASSPGTGNTEAFF.

DNA of the CDR3: TGTGCCAGCAGTGCCCTAAGGGAAGAGCAGTTCTTC. Residues: CASSALREEQFF. V and J are TRBV7-6 and TRBJ2-1; no firm D call. Germline V gene data show CDR1 as SGHVS and CDR2 as FNYEAQ. Trimming shortened V by 6 bases and J by 10 bases, and 13 bases separated the two germline ends. This CDR3 is built from 12 residues.

This CDR3 is CASSPRDSTIFDTQYF. CDR3 coding DNA: TGTGCCAGCAGTCCCCGGGACTCGACGATCTTCGATACGCAGTATTTT. This chain links TRBV6-1 with TRBJ2-3; tentatively, D is TRBD2 (6 bases). The CDR3 is 16 residues long. The ends were cut back, 5 bases at V and 6 bases at J, with 21 bases in the middle. CDR1 is MNHNS, CDR2 SASEGT, per germline.

There are many counts of this clonotype. V gene TRBV2 combines with J gene TRBJ1-4; 9 nucleotides match TRBD1. Germline CDR1 reads SNHLY; CDR2 reads FYNNEI. V shed 9 bases and J 11 bases; nucleotides not matched to a gene: 13. The CDR3 length is 14 residues. For the CDR3, the DNA is TGTGCCAGTAGACCTGGGACAGGGCTCCCCAAACTGTTTTTT. Its translation: CASRPGTGLPKLFF.

The genes are TRBV18 and TRBJ2-5; possibly TRBD1 or TRBD2 for D (5 bases each). Germline assignment: CDR1 KGHSH and CDR2 LQKENI. The CDR3 spans 15 residues. V lost 6 bases, J lost 3 bases, and 17 bases lay in between. CDR3 residues: CASSRTGRIKETQYF. The CDR3 nucleotides read TGTGCCAGCTCCCGAACGGGACGGATAAAAGAGACCCAGTACTTC.

This clonotype showed up just a few times. The chain has TRBV29-1 and TRBJ1-2; TRBD1 is a possible D gene (6 bases). The CDR3 has 11 residues. Germline V gives CDR1 SQVTM, CDR2 ANQGSEA. Trimming left V 5 bases short and J 7 bases short, with 11 bases between. CDR3 in DNA: TGCAGCGTTCCGGGGGCTGGTGGCTACACCTTC. Its translation: CSVPGAGGYTF.

The chain combines TRBV4-1 with TRBJ1-5; D unclear. V was clipped by 2 bases and J by 3 bases, with 20 bases between them. Germline V gene lookup returns CDR1 MGHRA and CDR2 YSYEKL. The CDR3 consists of 18 residues. CDR3 nucleotide sequence: TGCGCCAGCAGCCAACACAAGACTTTTGAGGGCAACAATCAGCCCCAGCATTTT. It encodes CASSQHKTFEGNNQPQHF.

This clonotype appeared a few times. CDR3 in DNA: TGTGCCAGCAGTTACTCGACGGACAGGGAGGAAATCAACTATGGCTACACCTTC. Translation gives CASSYSTDREEINYGYTF. The rearrangement uses TRBV6-2 or TRBV6-3 and TRBJ1-2, with 8 bases aligning to TRBD1. The CDR3 is 18 amino acids. V lost 0 bases and J lost 2; bases outside the gene matches: 11. The germline gives CDR1 MNHEY, CDR2 SVGEGT.

This clonotype was found a few times. This chain joins TRBV7-2 and TRBJ2-2; D might be TRBD2 (6 bases). V was clipped by 5 bases and J by 4 bases, with 14 bases between them. The CDR3 runs 15 residues. Per germline, CDR1 SGHTA and CDR2 FQGNSA. The CDR3 protein is CASSGRNGGTGELFF. CDR3 nucleotides: TGTGCCAGCAGCGGGCGGAACGGGGGCACCGGGGAGCTGTTTTTT.